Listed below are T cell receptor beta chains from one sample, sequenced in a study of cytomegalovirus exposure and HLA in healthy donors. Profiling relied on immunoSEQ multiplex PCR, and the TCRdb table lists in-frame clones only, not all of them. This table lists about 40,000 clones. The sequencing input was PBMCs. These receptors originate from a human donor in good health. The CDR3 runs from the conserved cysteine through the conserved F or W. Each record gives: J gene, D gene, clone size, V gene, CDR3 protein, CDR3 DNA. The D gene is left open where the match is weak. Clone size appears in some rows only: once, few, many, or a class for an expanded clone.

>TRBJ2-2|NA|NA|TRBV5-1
CASSLGPPRAGELFF
TGCGCCAGCAGCTTGGGACCCCCGCGGGCCGGGGAGCTGTTTTTT
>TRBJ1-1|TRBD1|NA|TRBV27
CASSSRTGTAFF
TGTGCCAGCAGTTCCAGGACAGGGACAGCTTTCTTT
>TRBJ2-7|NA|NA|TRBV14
CASSQGLQGTYEQYF
TGTGCCAGCAGCCAAGGGCTGCAGGGTACCTACGAGCAGTACTTC
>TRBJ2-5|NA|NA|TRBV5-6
CASSLRETQYF
TGTGCCAGCAGCTTGCGGGAGACCCAGTACTTC
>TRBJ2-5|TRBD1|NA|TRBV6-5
CASSRQGAQETQYF
TGTGCCAGCAGCCGACAGGGGGCCCAAGAGACCCAGTACTTC
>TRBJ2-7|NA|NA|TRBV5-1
CASSKTAVAYEQYF
TGCGCCAGCAGCAAGACAGCCGTCGCCTACGAGCAGTACTTC
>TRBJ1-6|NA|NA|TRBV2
CASSAQDYSPLHF
TGTGCCAGCAGTGCCCAGGACTACTCACCCCTCCACTTT
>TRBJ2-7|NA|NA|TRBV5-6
CASSWSTGTNEQYF
TGTGCCAGCAGCTGGTCTACAGGGACCAACGAGCAGTACTTC
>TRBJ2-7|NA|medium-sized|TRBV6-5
CASSPGVPEQYF
TGTGCCAGCAGTCCAGGTGTTCCCGAGCAGTACTTC
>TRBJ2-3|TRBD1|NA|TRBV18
CASSPTGEGTQYF
TGTGCCAGCTCACCAACAGGGGAAGGGACGCAGTATTTT
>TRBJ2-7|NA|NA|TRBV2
CASSGTENSYEQYF
TGTGCCAGCAGTGGCACAGAAAACTCCTACGAGCAGTACTTC
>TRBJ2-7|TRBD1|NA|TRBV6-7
CASSFRTGKYEQYF
TGTGCCAGCAGTTTCAGGACAGGGAAATACGAGCAGTACTTC
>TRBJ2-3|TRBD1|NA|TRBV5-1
CASSLGRGSTDTQYF
TGCGCCAGCAGCTTGGGCAGGGGGTCGACAGATACGCAGTATTTT
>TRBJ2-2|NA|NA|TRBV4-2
CASSQDQGTGELFF
TGTGCCAGCAGCCAAGATCAGGGCACCGGGGAGCTGTTTTTT
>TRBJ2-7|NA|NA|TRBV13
CASSLDSSYEQYF
TGTGCCAGCAGCCTGGACAGTTCCTACGAGCAGTACTTC
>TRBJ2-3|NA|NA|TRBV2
CASSESPGGDTQYF
TGTGCCAGCAGTGAATCCCCAGGGGGGGATACGCAGTATTTT
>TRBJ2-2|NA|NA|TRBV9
CASSVARNSANTGELFF
TGTGCCAGCAGCGTAGCTCGAAACAGTGCGAACACCGGGGAGCTGTTTTTT
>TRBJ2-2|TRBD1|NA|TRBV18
CASTWTGAGELFF
TGTGCCAGCACCTGGACAGGGGCCGGGGAGCTGTTTTTT
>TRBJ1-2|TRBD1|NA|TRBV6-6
CASSTRTGVAYGYTF
TGTGCCAGCAGTACTCGGACAGGGGTTGCCTATGGCTACACCTTC
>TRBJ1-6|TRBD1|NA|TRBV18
CASSPGGQGFNSPLHF
TGTGCCAGCTCCCCCGGCGGACAGGGGTTTAATTCACCCCTCCACTTT
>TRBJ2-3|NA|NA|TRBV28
CASSSGEDTQYF
TGTGCCAGCAGTTCGGGGGAAGATACGCAGTATTTT
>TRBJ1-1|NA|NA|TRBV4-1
CASRGRTVNTEAFF
TGCGCCAGCAGAGGAAGGACAGTGAACACTGAAGCTTTCTTT
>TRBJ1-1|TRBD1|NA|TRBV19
CASSRRDSMNTEAFF
TGTGCCAGTAGTCGACGGGACAGCATGAACACTGAAGCTTTCTTT
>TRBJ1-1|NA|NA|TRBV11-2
CASSLIRGNTEAFF
TGTGCCAGCAGCTTGATCAGGGGGAACACTGAAGCTTTCTTT
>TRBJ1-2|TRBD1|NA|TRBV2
CASSLGQGVWGYTF
TGTGCCAGCAGTCTGGGACAGGGGGTATGGGGCTACACCTTC
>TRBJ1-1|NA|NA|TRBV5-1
CASSPGRGGVTEAFF
TGCGCCAGCAGCCCTGGTCGAGGGGGTGTCACTGAAGCTTTCTTT
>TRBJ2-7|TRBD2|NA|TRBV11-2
CASTAGGTSYEQYF
TGTGCCAGCACGGCGGGGGGGACTTCCTACGAGCAGTACTTC
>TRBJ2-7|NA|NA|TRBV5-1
CASSLGQVSYEQYF
TGCGCCAGCAGCTTGGGACAGGTCTCCTACGAGCAGTACTTC
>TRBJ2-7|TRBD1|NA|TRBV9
CASSGQGVEQYF
TGTGCCAGCAGCGGTCAGGGGGTCGAGCAGTACTTC
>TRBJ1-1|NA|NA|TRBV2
CASSGFGNTEAFF
TGTGCCAGCAGTGGGTTCGGGAACACTGAAGCTTTCTTT
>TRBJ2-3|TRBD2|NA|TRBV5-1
CASSLGTSPNTDTQYF
TGCGCCAGCAGCTTGGGGACTAGCCCCAACACAGATACGCAGTATTTT
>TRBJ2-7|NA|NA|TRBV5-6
CASSFLRDTAYEQYF
TGTGCCAGCAGCTTCCTCCGGGACACCGCCTACGAGCAGTACTTC
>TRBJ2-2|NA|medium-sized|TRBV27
CASSLLDSANGELFF
TGTGCCAGCAGTTTGTTGGACAGTGCTAACGGGGAGCTGTTTTTT
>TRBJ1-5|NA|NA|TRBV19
CASSISQGYSNQPQHF
TGTGCCAGTAGTATATCACAGGGTTATAGCAATCAGCCCCAGCATTTT
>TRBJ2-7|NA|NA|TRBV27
CASRRGGTRIHEQYF
TGTGCCAGCCGAAGAGGGGGTACGCGAATCCACGAGCAGTACTTC
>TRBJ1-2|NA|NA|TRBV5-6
CASSDGQSGGYTF
TGTGCCAGCAGCGACGGACAGTCAGGTGGCTACACCTTC
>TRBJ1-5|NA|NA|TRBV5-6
CASSLAGVGNQPQHF
TGTGCCAGCAGCTTGGCCGGGGTGGGCAATCAGCCCCAGCATTTT
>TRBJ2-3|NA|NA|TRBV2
CASSEGSLKGDTQYF
TGTGCCAGCAGTGAGGGTAGCCTTAAAGGAGATACGCAGTATTTT
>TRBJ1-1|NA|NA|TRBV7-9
CASSLWLAEAFF
TGTGCCAGCAGCTTGTGGCTCGCTGAAGCTTTCTTT
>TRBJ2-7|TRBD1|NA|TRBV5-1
CASSSQGARRYEQYF
TGCGCCAGCAGCTCACAGGGGGCGCGTAGGTACGAGCAGTACTTC
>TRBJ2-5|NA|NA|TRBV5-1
CASSLPGGETQYF
TGCGCCAGCAGCCTACCTGGGGGGGAGACCCAGTACTTC
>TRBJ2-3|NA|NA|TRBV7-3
CASSPQGAGLSTDTQYF
TGTGCCAGCAGCCCTCAAGGGGCCGGACTAAGCACAGATACGCAGTATTTT
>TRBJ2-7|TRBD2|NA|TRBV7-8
CASSLATSSSYEQYF
TGTGCCAGCAGCTTAGCGACTAGCAGCTCCTACGAGCAGTACTTC
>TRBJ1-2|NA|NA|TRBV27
CASSFRDSMGYTF
TGTGCCAGCAGTTTCAGGGATTCTATGGGCTACACCTTC
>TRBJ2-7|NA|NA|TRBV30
CAWSVGGYSYEQYF
TGTGCCTGGAGTGTAGGCGGCTACTCCTACGAGCAGTACTTC
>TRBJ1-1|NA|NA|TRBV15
CATSRDRGGNTEAFF
TGTGCCACCAGCAGAGATCGGGGAGGCAACACTGAAGCTTTCTTT
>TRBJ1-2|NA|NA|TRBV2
CASSEGSGYGYTF
TGTGCCAGCAGTGAAGGGTCGGGCTATGGCTACACCTTC
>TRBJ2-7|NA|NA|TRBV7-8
CASSLDTRSSYEQYF
TGTGCCAGCAGCTTGGACACTCGAAGCTCCTACGAGCAGTACTTC
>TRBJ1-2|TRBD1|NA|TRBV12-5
CASGLTIFSDRYGYTF
TGTGCTAGTGGTTTGACCATATTCTCGGACAGGTATGGCTACACCTTC
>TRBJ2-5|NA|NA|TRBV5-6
CASSSKWGVQETQYF
TGTGCCAGCAGCTCAAAGTGGGGGGTCCAAGAGACCCAGTACTTC
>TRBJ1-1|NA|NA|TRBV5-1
CASSFVGGNTEAFF
TGCGCCAGCAGCTTTGTAGGCGGGAACACTGAAGCTTTCTTT
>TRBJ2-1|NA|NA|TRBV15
CATNSPPHGGNEQFF
TGTGCCACCAACTCACCCCCCCACGGAGGGAATGAGCAGTTCTTC
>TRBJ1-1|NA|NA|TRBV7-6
CASSSARDSRAEAFF
TGTGCCAGCAGCTCCGCCAGGGACTCTCGGGCTGAAGCTTTCTTT
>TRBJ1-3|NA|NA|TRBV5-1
CASSYSDISSGNTIYF
TGCGCCAGCAGCTACTCGGACATTTCCTCTGGAAACACCATATATTTT
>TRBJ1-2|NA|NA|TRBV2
CASSEETGLTYYGYTF
TGTGCCAGCAGTGAAGAGACAGGTCTTACCTACTATGGCTACACCTTC
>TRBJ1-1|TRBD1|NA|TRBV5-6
CASSFGTEGYGAFF
TGTGCCAGCAGCTTTGGGACAGAGGGGTATGGAGCTTTCTTT
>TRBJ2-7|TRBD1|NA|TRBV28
CASSFGTAYEQYF
TGTGCCAGCAGTTTCGGGACAGCATACGAGCAGTACTTC
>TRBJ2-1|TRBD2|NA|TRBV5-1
CASSLGRGGVSEQFF
TGCGCCAGCAGCTTGGGGCGGGGGGGCGTCAGTGAGCAGTTCTTC